This T cell receptor beta chain derives from a study of shared clonotypes between healthy human individuals. In the study overall: Per donor, three plates held CD4 naive cells, three held CD4 memory, two held CD8 naive and one held CD8 memory.

Study conclusions and caveats: Shared clonotypes: approximately 5% naive CD4, around 3.7% naive CD8, about 2.2% memory CD4, 0.4% to 0.5% memory CD8. Estimated richness was generally greater in naive than memory subsets.

As concerns this clone: The antigen remains undetermined.

Germline assignment: CDR1 MNHNS and CDR2 SASEGT. The CDR3 spans 17 residues. V shed 2 bases, J shed 3 bases, and the junction held 9 bases outside the gene matches. Sequencing used immunoSEQ multiplex PCR; TCRdb keeps in-frame clones, though not all of them. Of nearly 1,000,000 clones in the sample, over 75% were seen once. This chain connects TRBV6-1 to TRBJ1-5; 8 bases fit TRBD1. Material: memory CD4+ T cells sorted from blood. This sample's subset: CD45RA-negative fraction. This sequence originates from a man aged 18 to 30 in good health. Here the CDR3 DNA reads TGTGCCAGCAGTGAACTTTCGGGGACAGGCTTCAATCAGCCCCAGCATTTT. Protein: CASSELSGTGFNQPQHF.